This T cell receptor (beta chain) was documented in a study of T cells in localized non-small cell lung cancer. Trimming shortened V by 3 bases and J by 0 bases, and 15 bases separated the two germline ends. The V gene's germline CDR1 is LNHDA and CDR2 SQIVND (reference sequence). This CDR3 has 18 amino acids. The assay was immunoSEQ multiplex PCR, and TCRdb's table has in-frame clones only and misses some. Of around 92,000 clones in the sample, approximately 91% were seen once. The sequence was collected from a woman between 40 and 69 years old with stage II squamous cell lung carcinoma. The sequences come from PBMCs, collected before any cancer treatment. V gene TRBV19 combines with J gene TRBJ2-6; D gene uncertain. The CDR3 sequence: CASSMLLPGFSGANVLTF. DNA of the CDR3: TGTGCCAGTAGTATGCTGCTGCCTGGCTTCTCTGGGGCCAACGTCCTGACTTTC.